A selection of T cell receptor beta chains follows, all from one sample in a study of T cell responses to AZD1222 COVID-19 vaccine. Profiled with immunoSEQ multiplex PCR; TCRdb holds only in-frame clones, not every one. The sample gives tens of thousands of clones, roughly 94% of which show up once; roughly 4.9% is in the top ten. Sample: peripheral blood, taken on day 0 of AZD1222 vaccination. The receptors here all came from an adult in good health. CDR3s include the opening cysteine and the closing phenylalanine or tryptophan. Each record gives: V gene, clone size, J gene, D gene, CDR3 length, CDR3 DNA, CDR3 protein. The D gene is left open where the match is weak. The listing skips clone size in some rows; elsewhere it reads once, few, many or a size class.

TRBV5-6	-	TRBJ2-7	TRBD1	14	TGTGCCAGCAGGGGACAGGGGGCTACCTACGAGCAGTACTTC	CASRGQGATYEQYF
TRBV5-1	-	TRBJ2-1	-	14	TGCGCCAGCAGTACGACAGACTCCTACAATGAGCAGTTCTTC	CASSTTDSYNEQFF
TRBV15	-	TRBJ2-1	-	14	TGTGCCACCAGCAGAGATTCCCCAGGGACCCTATTATTCTTC	CATSRDSPGTLLFF
TRBV7-2	-	TRBJ2-5	-	15	TGTGCCAGCAGCTTCTCGGGGCGGAGGGAAGAGACCCAGTACTTC	CASSFSGRREETQYF
TRBV5-6	-	TRBJ2-7	-	14	TGTGCCAGCAGCCCAACGGTGGGGGACTACGAGCAGTACTTC	CASSPTVGDYEQYF
TRBV18	-	TRBJ1-2	TRBD1	14	TGTGCCAGCTCACCAGACGACAGGGCTTATGGCTACACCTTC	CASSPDDRAYGYTF
TRBV24-1	-	TRBJ2-3	TRBD2	18	TGTGCCACCAGTGATGCATCCGGGACTAGCGGATTCACAGATACGCAGTATTTT	CATSDASGTSGFTDTQYF
TRBV27	-	TRBJ1-5	-	16	TGTGCCAGCAGTTTATCAAGTTGGGGTGGCAATCAGCCCCAGCATTTT	CASSLSSWGGNQPQHF
TRBV6-5	-	TRBJ2-2	TRBD1	15	TGTGCCAGCAGTAGACAGGGGGTGAACACCGGGGAGCTGTTTTTT	CASSRQGVNTGELFF
TRBV4-2	-	TRBJ2-3	-	16	TGTGCCAGCAGCCAAGTAGGGGGAGGGCCCTCAGATACGCAGTATTTT	CASSQVGGGPSDTQYF
TRBV25-1	-	TRBJ1-1	-	12	TGTGCCAGCAGGCAGGGTCGGACTGAAGCTTTCTTT	CASRQGRTEAFF
TRBV28	-	TRBJ1-2	-	13	TGTGCCAGCAGAACGTATTCTAACTATGGCTACACCTTC	CASRTYSNYGYTF
TRBV27	once	TRBJ2-7	-	12	TGTGCCAGCAGCTTTCTGGGAGGCGAGCAGTACTTC	CASSFLGGEQYF
TRBV19	-	TRBJ2-4	TRBD2	14	TGTGCCAGTAGGGCCCGGGGCGGGAGAAACATTCAGTACTTC	CASRARGGRNIQYF
TRBV19	-	TRBJ2-7	-	15	TGTGCCAGTAGTATGTCGGGGTTGGTAGTTTACGAGCAGTACTTC	CASSMSGLVVYEQYF
TRBV5-5	-	TRBJ2-1	-	15	TGTGCCAGCAGCTTCTCCGGGAGCCTGAACAATGAGCAGTTCTTC	CASSFSGSLNNEQFF
TRBV7-9	-	TRBJ2-1	TRBD2	12	TGTGCCAGCAGCCTAGCGGACAATGAGCAGTTCTTC	CASSLADNEQFF
TRBV3-1/TRBV3-2	-	TRBJ2-1	TRBD2	15	TGTGCCAGCAGCCAAACCCCGGGACTAGCGGTTGAGCAGTTCTTC	CASSQTPGLAVEQFF
TRBV28	-	TRBJ2-2	TRBD1	15	TGTGCCAGCAGTTCGACAGGGGTTGGCTCCGGGGAGCTGTTTTTT	CASSSTGVGSGELFF
TRBV11-3	-	TRBJ2-1	TRBD1	15	TGTGCCAGCAGCCCCGGGACAGGGGTAGACAATGAGCAGTTCTTC	CASSPGTGVDNEQFF
TRBV28	-	TRBJ1-5	-	14	TGTGCCAGCAGTTTGGGGGGCAGCAATCAGCCCCAGCATTTT	CASSLGGSNQPQHF
TRBV5-1	-	TRBJ2-1	TRBD2	16	TGCGCCAGCAGCTCCACCGGGACTAGCGGGACACATGAGCAGTTCTTC	CASSSTGTSGTHEQFF
TRBV19	once	TRBJ1-4	TRBD1	14	TGTGCCAGTAGAGAGACAGGGGCGGGCGGAAAACTGTTTTTT	CASRETGAGGKLFF
TRBV7-9	-	TRBJ1-1	-	14	TGTGCCAGCAGCTTATCACAGGGGAACACTGAAGCTTTCTTT	CASSLSQGNTEAFF
TRBV6-2/TRBV6-3	-	TRBJ1-5	-	14	TGTGCCAGCAGTCCCAGGGACAGCAATCAGCCCCAGCATTTT	CASSPRDSNQPQHF
TRBV7-9	-	TRBJ1-5	-	15	TGTGCCAGCAGCTTATATGGAGGGTCCGATCAGCCCCAGCATTTT	CASSLYGGSDQPQHF
TRBV9	-	TRBJ1-4	-	15	TGTGCCAGCAGCGTAGGGGCAGGGGTGGGTGAAAAACTGTTTTTT	CASSVGAGVGEKLFF
TRBV24-1	-	TRBJ2-1	-	16	TGTGCCACCAGTGACGTCCCAGGTAGCTCCTACAATGAGCAGTTCTTC	CATSDVPGSSYNEQFF
TRBV9	-	TRBJ2-5	-	15	TGTGCCAGCAGCGTTTTTGGGCAGCGGCAAGAGACCCAGTACTTC	CASSVFGQRQETQYF
TRBV24-1	-	TRBJ2-5	-	13	TGTGCCACCAGTGGTGGGTTGCAAGAGACCCAGTACTTC	CATSGGLQETQYF
TRBV6-5	-	TRBJ2-1	-	14	TGTGCCAGCAGTACCAGGGGATCCTACAATGAGCAGTTCTTC	CASSTRGSYNEQFF
TRBV28	once	TRBJ2-7	TRBD2	17	TGTGCCAGCAGTTTGGGGCTAGCGGGAGGGTTCGCGTACGAGCAGTACTTC	CASSLGLAGGFAYEQYF
TRBV28	-	TRBJ1-3	-	17	TGTGCCAGCTGCCCTGGAGGTGTACAAACCTCTGGAAACACCATATATTTT	CASCPGGVQTSGNTIYF
TRBV28	-	TRBJ1-2	-	11	TGTGCCAGCACAAACAGGAGATCAATCACCTTC	CASTNRRSITF
TRBV5-4	-	TRBJ1-1	-	14	TGTGCCAGCAGCTTGAGTCGAGAGCCCACTGAAGCTTTCTTT	CASSLSREPTEAFF
TRBV2	-	TRBJ1-3	-	18	TGTGCCAGCAGTGAAGAAGGGCCAGGGCCCATCTCTGGAAACACCATATATTTT	CASSEEGPGPISGNTIYF
TRBV12-3/TRBV12-4	-	TRBJ2-7	-	12	TGTGCCAGCAGTCCGGGACTTAGCGAGCAGTACTTC	CASSPGLSEQYF
TRBV7-6	-	TRBJ2-1	-	17	TGTGCCAGCAGCTTAGCGTACGGGTCCCTCCGCCGCAATGAGCAGTTCTTC	CASSLAYGSLRRNEQFF
TRBV5-4	-	TRBJ2-2	TRBD1	15	TGTGCCAGCAGCTGGCTGAACAGGGGAACCGGGGAGCTGTTTTTT	CASSWLNRGTGELFF
TRBV13	once	TRBJ2-7	-	12	TGTGCCAGCAGCTTAATGGGTGGCGAGCAGTACTTC	CASSLMGGEQYF
TRBV5-6	-	TRBJ2-3	TRBD2	15	TGTGCCAGCAGCTTCCAAGCGGGAGAAAGGGATACGCAGTATTTT	CASSFQAGERDTQYF
TRBV2	few	TRBJ2-7	-	14	TGTGCCAGCAGGGCGACAGTGCTCCGCCGCGAGCAGTACTTC	CASRATVLRREQYF
TRBV9	-	TRBJ1-3	TRBD1	15	TGTGCCAGCAGCCCCGCCCCCACAGGGGGACACACCATATATTTT	CASSPAPTGGHTIYF
TRBV7-2	-	TRBJ2-7	-	12	TGTGCCAGCAGCTTAGCGGGACCTGAGCAGTACTTC	CASSLAGPEQYF
TRBV18	-	TRBJ2-7	-	14	TGTGCCAGCTCACCTGTCAGGAATACCTACGAGCAGTACTTC	CASSPVRNTYEQYF
TRBV5-6	-	TRBJ1-1	-	14	TGTGCCAGCAGCTTGTATACAGGGAGCACTGAAGCTTTCTTT	CASSLYTGSTEAFF
TRBV7-8	-	TRBJ2-2	TRBD2	16	TGTGCCAGTACCGAAGGAAGCGGGATAACCACCGGGGAGCTGTTTTTT	CASTEGSGITTGELFF
TRBV13	-	TRBJ2-2	-	17	TGTGCCAGCAGCTTAGGTTCCGGGAGCAGGGTCACCGGGGAGCTGTTTTTT	CASSLGSGSRVTGELFF
TRBV19	once	TRBJ2-1	TRBD2	16	TGTGCCAGTAGCAGACTAGCGGGAGGTCCCTACAATGAGCAGTTCTTC	CASSRLAGGPYNEQFF
TRBV28	once	TRBJ1-2	TRBD1	14	TGTGCCAGCAGTCCTGGACAGGGGGGCTATGGCTACACCTTC	CASSPGQGGYGYTF
TRBV10-3	-	TRBJ2-1	-	12	TGTGCCATCAGTGGGGCCTCCGATGAGCAGTTCTTC	CAISGASDEQFF
TRBV27	-	TRBJ1-2	-	14	TGTGCCAGCTACACCGCAGGGGCCGACTATGGCTACACCTTC	CASYTAGADYGYTF
TRBV19	-	TRBJ2-7	TRBD1	16	TGTGCCAGTAGATCCCCCGGGACAGGGTATCCCTACGAGCAGTACTTC	CASRSPGTGYPYEQYF
TRBV7-9	-	TRBJ1-5	TRBD1	16	TGTGCCAGCAGCCACCTCCGGGACAGGGGGCATCAGCCCCAGCATTTT	CASSHLRDRGHQPQHF
TRBV5-1	-	TRBJ2-5	-	15	TGCGCCAGCAGCGCCATGGGGGGACCACGGGAGACCCAGTACTTC	CASSAMGGPRETQYF
TRBV28	-	TRBJ2-7	-	16	TGTGCCAGCAGTTTATTAGGGACACTCAGCCCCTACGAGCAGTACTTC	CASSLLGTLSPYEQYF
TRBV7-8	few	TRBJ2-3	-	14	TGTGCCAGCAGCTTATCACCCAGCACAGATACGCAGTATTTT	CASSLSPSTDTQYF